This record covers a single TCR beta chain. These data come from a study of cytomegalovirus exposure and HLA in healthy donors. Germline V gene sequence: CDR1 SGHNT, CDR2 YYREEE (reference sequence). The CDR3 runs 15 residues. V gave up 3 bases and J gave up 7 bases; unmatched junction bases: 8. With 60 Vbeta and 13 Jbeta primers, the PCR was carried out. The authors' processing: In a later analysis, around 10 million of 65 million to 80 million unique beta chains occurred in at least two donors. Clones were read by immunoSEQ multiplex PCR, and TCRdb kept only the in-frame ones, dropping some. Clonal size and the V and J genes are those of that table, whereas D and trimming came from the DNA. Of roughly 82,000 clones in the sample, around 76% are singletons; the top ten hold approximately 5.7%.

This clonotype was sampled from a woman aged 50 to 60 in good health and CMV-seropositive. The gene calls are TRBV5-4 and TRBJ2-3, with 10 bases fitting TRBD2. The sequencing sample was made of PBMCs. The CDR3 DNA follows: TGTGCCAGCAGCTCGGGAGCGGGAGGGCCAAATACGCAGTATTTT. Translation gives CASSSGAGGPNTQYF.